This TCR beta chain was documented in a study of T cells after yellow fever vaccination. Broader study findings: Post-booster reappearance was seen for most primary-vaccination clones (around 96% CD4, about 88% CD8). By day 5 rather than day 15, the secondary response had peaked, though it was weaker.

This clonotype was detected many times. The target antigen is unknown. Germline lookup yields CDR1 MNHEY and CDR2 SVGEGT. The CDR3 runs to 16 residues. Germline trimming cut 6 bases from V and 2 bases from J; bases unmatched to any gene: 12. The 5'RACE template-switching step produced TCR cDNA and added a universal primer site and UMIs. TCRdb re-derived calls from the 5' RACE reads in MiXCR, one entry per CDR3 protein. The profile covers 140,000 to 150,000 distinct CDR3 sequences, with 6.6% appearing a single time and about 0.6% taken by the ten largest. The source of this sequence is a man aged 25-45 years who received the YFV17D yellow fever vaccine. Material: CD4+ T cells sorted from PBMCs, obtained 10 days after the yellow fever booster vaccination. The genes are TRBV6-2 or TRBV6-3 and TRBJ2-7; 8 positions agree with TRBD2. In nucleotides, the CDR3 is TGTGCCAGCAGGCCGAATTACGGGAGGGGACCCTACGAGCAGTACTTC. It is translated as CASRPNYGRGPYEQYF.